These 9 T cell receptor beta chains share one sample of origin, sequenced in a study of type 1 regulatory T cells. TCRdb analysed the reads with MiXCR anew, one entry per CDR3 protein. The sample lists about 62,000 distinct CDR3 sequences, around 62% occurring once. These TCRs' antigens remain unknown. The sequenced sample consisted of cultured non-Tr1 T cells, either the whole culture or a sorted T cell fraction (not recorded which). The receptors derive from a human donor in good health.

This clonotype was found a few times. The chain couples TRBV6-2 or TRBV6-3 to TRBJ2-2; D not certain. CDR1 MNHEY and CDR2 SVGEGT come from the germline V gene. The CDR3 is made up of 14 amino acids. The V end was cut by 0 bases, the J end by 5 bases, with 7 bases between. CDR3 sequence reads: CASSYSSRTGELFF. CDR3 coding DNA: TGTGCCAGCAGTTACTCGTCGCGGACCGGGGAGCTGTTTTTT.

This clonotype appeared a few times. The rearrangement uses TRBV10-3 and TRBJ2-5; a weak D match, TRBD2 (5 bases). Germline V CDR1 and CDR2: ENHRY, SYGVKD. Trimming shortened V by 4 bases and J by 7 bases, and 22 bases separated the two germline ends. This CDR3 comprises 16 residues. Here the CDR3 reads CAISGGIRGVSGTQYF. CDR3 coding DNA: TGTGCCATCAGTGGAGGGATTAGAGGCGTGTCGGGGACCCAGTACTTC.

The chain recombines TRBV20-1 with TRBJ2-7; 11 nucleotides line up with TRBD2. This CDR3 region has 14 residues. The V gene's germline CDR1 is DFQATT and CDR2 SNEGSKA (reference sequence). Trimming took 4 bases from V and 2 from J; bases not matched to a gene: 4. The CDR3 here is CSAIGTSGPYEQYF. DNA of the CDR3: TGCAGTGCTATAGGGACTAGCGGTCCCTACGAGCAGTACTTC.

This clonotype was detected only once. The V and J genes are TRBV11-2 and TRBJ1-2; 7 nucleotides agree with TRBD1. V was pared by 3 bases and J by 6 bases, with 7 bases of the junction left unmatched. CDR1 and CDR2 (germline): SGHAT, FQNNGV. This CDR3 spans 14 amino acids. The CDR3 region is CASSFSLTGDGYTF. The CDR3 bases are TGTGCCAGCAGCTTTTCGTTAACAGGGGATGGCTACACCTTC.

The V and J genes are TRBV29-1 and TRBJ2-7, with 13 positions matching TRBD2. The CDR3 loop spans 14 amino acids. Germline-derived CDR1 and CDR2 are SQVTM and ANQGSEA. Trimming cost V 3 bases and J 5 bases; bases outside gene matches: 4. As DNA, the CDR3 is TGCAGCGTTGACTTAGGACTAGCGGGAGACGAGCAGTACTTC. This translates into CSVDLGLAGDEQYF.

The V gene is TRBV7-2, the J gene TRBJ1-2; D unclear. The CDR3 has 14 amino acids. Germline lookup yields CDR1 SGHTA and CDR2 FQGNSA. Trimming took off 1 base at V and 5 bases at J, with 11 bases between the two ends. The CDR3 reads CASSLDRPSYGYTF. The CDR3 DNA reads TGTGCCAGCAGCTTAGATCGGCCCTCATATGGCTACACCTTC.

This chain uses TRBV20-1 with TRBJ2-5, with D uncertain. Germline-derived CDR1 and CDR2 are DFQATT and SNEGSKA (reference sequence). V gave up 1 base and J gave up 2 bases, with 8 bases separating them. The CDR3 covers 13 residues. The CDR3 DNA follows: TGCAGTGCTAGAGGGCAGCTTCAAGAGACCCAGTACTTC. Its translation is CSARGQLQETQYF.

The CDR3 reads CASSPPPTYQETQYF. CDR3 sequence (DNA): TGTGCCAGCAGCCCCCCCCCAACCTACCAAGAGACCCAGTACTTC. The chain joins TRBV9 to TRBJ2-5; D is uncertain. Germline lookup yields CDR1 SGDLS and CDR2 YYNGEE. The ends were cut back, 4 bases at V and 0 bases at J, with 13 bases in the middle. The CDR3 runs to 15 residues.

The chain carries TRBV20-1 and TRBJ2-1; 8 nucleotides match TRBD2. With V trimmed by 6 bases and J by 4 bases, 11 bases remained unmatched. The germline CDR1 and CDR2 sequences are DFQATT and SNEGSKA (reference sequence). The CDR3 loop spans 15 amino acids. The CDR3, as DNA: TGCAGTGCCCGAGATAGCGGGATGGGGTACAATGAGCAGTTCTTC. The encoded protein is CSARDSGMGYNEQFF.